Here is one TCR beta chain with its context. As yet, its antigen is unknown. The source of the sample is a study of cytomegalovirus exposure and HLA in healthy donors. The study's findings and limits: With high specificity and sensitivity, the classifier reportedly diagnosed cytomegalovirus status. Testing in vitro showed a few CMV-associated chains specific for CMV antigens. With later analysis, a missense DCLRE1C variant became linked to TCR beta V- and J-gene trimming.

The study ran its PCR with 60 Vbeta and 13 Jbeta primers. TCRdb's copy holds only in-frame clones and misses some; the assay was immunoSEQ multiplex PCR. The sample holds approximately 170,000 clones; 65% to 85% are singletons and the top ten take about 2.4%. J gave up 3 bases and V 0 bases, and 4 bases lay outside the gene matches. This CDR3 comprises 17 residues. The germline CDR1 and CDR2 sequences are SGDLS and YYNGEE. This chain joins TRBV9 and TRBJ2-3, with TRBD2 identical over 13 bases. The TCR comes from a male donor in good health and CMV-seronegative. Sequencing was performed on PBMCs. The CDR3 here is CASSVGTSGSTTDTQYF. CDR3 DNA: TGTGCCAGCAGCGTAGGGACTAGCGGGAGTACGACAGATACGCAGTATTTT.